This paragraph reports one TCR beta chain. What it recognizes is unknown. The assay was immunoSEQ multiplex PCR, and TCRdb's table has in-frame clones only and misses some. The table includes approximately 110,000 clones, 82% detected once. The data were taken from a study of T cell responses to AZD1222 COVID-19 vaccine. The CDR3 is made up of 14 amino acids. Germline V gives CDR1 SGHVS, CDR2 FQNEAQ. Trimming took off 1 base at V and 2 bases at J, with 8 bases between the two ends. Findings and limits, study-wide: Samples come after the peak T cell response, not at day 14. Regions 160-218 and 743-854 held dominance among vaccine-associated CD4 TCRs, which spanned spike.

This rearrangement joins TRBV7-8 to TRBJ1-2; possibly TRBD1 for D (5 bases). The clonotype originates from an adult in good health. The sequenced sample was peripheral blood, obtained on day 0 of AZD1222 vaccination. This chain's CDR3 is CASSLDRNNYGYTF. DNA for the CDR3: TGTGCCAGCAGCTTAGACAGGAACAACTATGGCTACACCTTC.